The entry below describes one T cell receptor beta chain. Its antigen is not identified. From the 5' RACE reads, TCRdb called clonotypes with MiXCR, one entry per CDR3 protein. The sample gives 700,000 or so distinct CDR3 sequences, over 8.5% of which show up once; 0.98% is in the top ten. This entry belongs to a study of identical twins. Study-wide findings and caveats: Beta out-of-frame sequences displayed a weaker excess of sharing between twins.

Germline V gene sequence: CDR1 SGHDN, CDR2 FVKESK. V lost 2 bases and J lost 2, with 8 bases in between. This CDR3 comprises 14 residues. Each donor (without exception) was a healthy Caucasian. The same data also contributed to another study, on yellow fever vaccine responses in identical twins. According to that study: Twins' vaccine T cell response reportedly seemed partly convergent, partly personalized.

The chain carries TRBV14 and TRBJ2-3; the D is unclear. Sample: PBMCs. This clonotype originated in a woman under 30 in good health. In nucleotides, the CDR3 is TGTGCCAGCAGCCAAAGGAGTTACACAGATACGCAGTATTTT. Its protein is CASSQRSYTDTQYF.